This T cell receptor (beta chain) was documented in a study of memory B cells and T cells in multiple sclerosis. Stimulus-free culture yielded autoproliferating CFSE-dim and non-proliferating CFSE-high T cells, each sequenced separately. Cultures began with 5x10^7 CFSE-labeled PBMCs, unstimulated for 7 days, with replicate wells pooled. The PBMCs received roughly 0.5 uM CFSE and serum-free culture with no added stimuli. As concerns this clone: What it binds is unknown.

Produced via immunoSEQ multiplex PCR; TCRdb's table is partial and in-frame only. The repertoire holds over 10,000 clones, with about 83% as singletons. Per germline, CDR1 SGHNT and CDR2 YYREEE (reference sequence). The V and J ends lost 4 bases and 5 bases, in that order; junction bases with no gene match: 7. The CDR3 loop spans 15 amino acids. The V call is TRBV5-4, the J call TRBJ2-5, with 11 nucleotides matching TRBD2. The TCR originated in a human donor with multiple sclerosis. Sequencing input: PBMCs from blood kept in culture. The DNA of the CDR3 is TGTGCCAGCAGCCCGACTAGCGGGGCGGGGGAGACCCAGTACTTC. Its protein product is CASSPTSGAGETQYF.